Shown below are 5 T cell receptor beta chains from a single sample sequenced in a study of T cells in Graves' hyperthyroidism and ophthalmopathy. Regions amplified from RNA transcripts were the TCR beta CDR3 regions. TCR CDR3 regions were first amplified by RT-PCR with HTBI primers. TCRdb processed the multiplex PCR reads anew with MiXCR; each CDR3 protein has one entry. The table has 480,000 or so distinct CDR3 sequences, 13% to 15% seen once. The source material was blood. These receptors came from a woman younger than 30 with Graves' hyperthyroidism.

This clonotype appeared many times. A junction end diverges from the germline sequence, so it may reflect a read error. The chain combines TRBV12-3 or TRBV12-4 with TRBJ2-1, with D perhaps TRBD2 (5 bases). The CDR3 is 14 amino acids. CDR3 in amino acids: CASSPRASDNEQFF. CDR3 nucleotides: TGTGCCAGCAGCCCGAGGGCCTCCGACAATGAGCAGTTCTTC.

The chain is built from TRBV7-9 and TRBJ1-1; D uncertain. The V end lost 4 bases, the J end lost 3 bases, and 9 bases lay between the germline ends. This CDR3 spans 13 amino acids. In germline, CDR1 is SEHNR, CDR2 FQNEAQ (reference sequence). CDR3 protein: CASSYYKDTEAFF. In DNA form, the CDR3 reads TGTGCCAGCAGCTACTACAAGGACACTGAAGCTTTCTTT.

The chain carries TRBV7-9 and TRBJ2-3; 8 bases align to TRBD2. J gave up 6 bases and V 5 bases, and 19 bases lay outside the gene matches. The CDR3 totals 18 residues. Germline CDR1 and CDR2: SEHNR and FQNEAQ (reference sequence). CDR3 loop: CASSPPRASGYLSDTQYF. DNA for the CDR3: TGTGCCAGCAGCCCCCCTAGGGCTAGCGGGTACCTCTCGGATACGCAGTATTTT.

At least ten counts were recorded for this clonotype. The J gene is TRBJ1-4, the V gene TRBV30; TRBD1 matches 7 bases. This CDR3 has 12 residues. Germline values: CDR1 GTSNPN, CDR2 SVGIG (reference sequence). V shed 6 bases, J shed 7 bases, and the junction held 5 bases outside the gene matches. Here the CDR3 reads CACDRVTEKLFF. The DNA for the CDR3 is TGTGCCTGTGACAGGGTGACTGAAAAACTGTTTTTT.

This clonotype was observed a few times. The chain recombines TRBV6-5 with TRBJ1-2; 11 nucleotides match TRBD1. Losses at the gene ends were 2 bases for V and 5 bases for J; bases not matched to a gene: 7. This CDR3 region has 16 residues. Germline assignment: CDR1 MNHEY and CDR2 SVGAGI. The chain's CDR3 is CASSYGRGQGGYGYTF. CDR3 sequence (DNA): TGTGCCAGCAGTTACGGGAGGGGACAGGGGGGATATGGCTACACCTTC.